This TCR beta chain originates from a study of blood T cell repertoires in COVID-19. Turning to the study itself: The United States, Italy and Spain provided the acute and convalescent COVID-19 samples. Sample material is recorded as cDNA or gDNA derived from T cells, B-cell-depleted T cells, or PBMCs.

Germline-derived CDR1 and CDR2 are SGHNT and YYREEE (reference sequence). Between the trimmed V and J ends, which lost 4 bases and 4 bases, there was a span of 12 bases. The CDR3 length is 14 residues. As handled by the study authors: By means of reference gene primer amplification, nucleated cell counts were estimated. Clones were sequenced by immunoSEQ multiplex PCR, and TCRdb holds only the in-frame ones, with some missing. The DNA was the basis for D and trimming; V, J and clone size are from that table. Of roughly 250,000 clones in the sample, roughly 86% were seen once. The material sequenced was peripheral blood. This sequence originates from a man between 35 and 55 years old who had recovered from COVID-19. The chain carries TRBV5-4 and TRBJ1-3; the D is unclear. The CDR3 sequence: CASSPSPGGNTIYF. The CDR3 DNA reads TGTGCCAGCAGCCCCTCTCCGGGAGGAAACACCATATATTTT.